A single sample gave rise to the 9 T cell receptor beta chains below, sequenced in a study of immune cell composition in non-small cell lung cancer. Assay: immunoSEQ multiplex PCR; the TCRdb copy retains only in-frame clones and omits some. The table has over 9,500 clones, around 64% seen once. The sample taken for sequencing was lung tumor tissue. Receptor source: a human donor with non-small cell lung cancer.

A few counts support this clone. This chain joins TRBV7-8 and TRBJ1-5, with D tentatively TRBD1 (5 bases). This CDR3 is built from 15 residues. Trimming removed 4 bases from V and 4 bases from J, with 14 bases in between. Germline CDR1 is SGHVS and CDR2 is FQNEAQ. This CDR3 reads CASSWGVGGNQPQHF. The DNA of the CDR3 is TGTGCCAGCAGCTGGGGAGTGGGGGGGAATCAGCCCCAGCATTTT.

This clone was detected once. The chain is built from TRBV7-2 and TRBJ2-7, with 8 bases matching TRBD1. This CDR3 has 15 residues. The germline CDR1 and CDR2 sequences are SGHTA and FQGNSA. The junction had 6 bases not matched to a gene; V was cut back by 5 bases and J by 0 bases. CDR3 in DNA: TGTGCCAGCAGCAGACGGACAGGGCCCTCCTACGAGCAGTACTTC. The encoded protein is CASSRRTGPSYEQYF. The entire variable domain, with the rest obtained from reference TRBV7-2 and TRBJ2-7, is as follows: GAGVSQSPSNKVTEKGKDVELRCDPISGHTALYWYRQSLGQGLEFLIYFQGNSAPDKSGLPSDRFSAERTGGSVSTLTIQRTQQEDSAVYLCASSRRTGPSYEQYFGPGTRLTVT.

CDR3 sequence: CASSPGGGATDTQYF. The CDR3 nucleotides are TGTGCCAGCTCACCAGGGGGGGGCGCAACGGATACGCAGTATTTT. This rearrangement joins TRBV18 to TRBJ2-3; D possibly corresponds to TRBD2 (7 bases). V was clipped by 2 bases and J by 6 bases, with 15 bases between them. Germline V gene sequence: CDR1 KGHSH, CDR2 LQKENI. This CDR3 contains 15 residues.

This clone was recorded a few times. CDR3: CASSEFSGVSSYEQYF. The DNA of the CDR3 is TGTGCCAGCAGCGAGTTTAGCGGGGTCAGCTCCTACGAGCAGTACTTC. The chain recombines TRBV21-1 with TRBJ2-7; the table's D call, TRBD2, was not checked against the DNA. TRBV21-1 is a documented pseudogene. The CDR3 consists of 16 residues.

The V and J genes are TRBV28 and TRBJ1-1, with 7 bases matching TRBD1. Germline V lookup: CDR1 MDHEN, CDR2 SYDVKM. Losses at the gene ends were 2 bases for V and 0 bases for J; bases not matched to a gene: 0. The CDR3 length is 14 residues. The CDR3 is CASSLRGLNTEAFF. CDR3 nucleotide sequence: TGTGCCAGCAGTTTAAGGGGGCTGAACACTGAAGCTTTCTTT.

DNA for the CDR3: TGTGCCAGCAGTGGACCAGGAGACAGAAATGGCTACACCTTC. Translation gives CASSGPGDRNGYTF. The rearrangement joins TRBV6-1 to TRBJ1-2, with D perhaps matching TRBD1 (5 bases). Deletions cut 4 bases from V and 6 bases from J, with 15 bases between. Germline loops: CDR1 MNHNS, CDR2 SASEGT. The CDR3 is 14 residues long.

The chain carries TRBV7-9 and TRBJ2-3; 7 bases fit TRBD2. Germline V CDR1 and CDR2: SEHNR, FQNEAQ (reference sequence). V dropped 2 bases and J dropped 3; count of bases not matched to a gene: 8. The CDR3 extends over 16 amino acids. For the CDR3, the DNA is TGTGCCAGCAGCTTATCTCGAGGACTAGAGACAGATACGCAGTATTTT. Its protein is CASSLSRGLETDTQYF.

The V and J genes are TRBV4-2 and TRBJ1-1; a possible D gene is TRBD1 (5 bases). CDR1 is LGHNA, CDR2 YNFKEQ, per germline. This CDR3 spans 14 amino acids. Trimming took off 0 bases at V and 5 bases at J, with 10 bases between the two ends. CDR3 DNA sequence: TGTGCCAGCAGCCAAGATAAAAAGGGGACTGAAGCTTTCTTT. Protein product: CASSQDKKGTEAFF.

The V and J genes are TRBV19 and TRBJ1-4, with no clear D. Trimming cost V 1 base and J 6 bases, with 6 bases left between them. The CDR3 is 13 amino acids. The germline V gene has CDR1 LNHDA and CDR2 SQIVND (reference sequence). The CDR3 DNA reads as TGTGCCAGTAGTATAGGACAAGATGAAAAACTGTTTTTT. This translates into CASSIGQDEKLFF. Variable domain in full (rest from reference TRBV19 and TRBJ1-4): DGGITQSPKYLFRKEGQNVTLSCEQNLNHDAMYWYRQDPGQGLRLIYYSQIVNDFQKGDIAEGYSVSREKKESFPLTVTSAQKNPTAFYLCASSIGQDEKLFFGSGTQLSVL.